This T cell receptor (beta chain) was captured in a study of blood T cell repertoires in COVID-19. Overall study: Acute and convalescent COVID-19 specimens originated in the United States, Italy and Spain. T cells, B-cell-depleted T cells, or PBMCs supplied cDNA or gDNA.

In the original processing: Amplifying reference gene primers gave estimates of nucleated cell counts. Here immunoSEQ multiplex PCR was the method, and the copy in TCRdb shows in-frame clones only, minus some. That table is the source of V, J and clone size, and D and trimming were worked out from the DNA. The sample carries 150,000 to 200,000 clones, roughly four fifths recorded once. This clone was recorded once. The sequencing sample was made of peripheral blood. This sequence was found in a woman between 35 and 50 years old with acute or convalescent COVID-19.

CDR3 DNA sequence: TGCGCCAGCAGCCAAGTTTTTTTTCGGACTAGTACCGGGGAGCTGTTTTTT. This codes for CASSQVFFRTSTGELFF. The chain recombines TRBV4-1 with TRBJ2-2, with 7 bases that match TRBD2. J gave up 5 bases and V 1 base, and 10 bases lay outside the gene matches. Germline V CDR1 and CDR2: MGHRA, YSYEKL. CDR3 size: 17 residues.